The 26 T cell receptor beta chains below were found in one sample sequenced in a study of PD-1 blockade in classical Hodgkin lymphoma. Sample time point: cycle 4 day 1 (C4D1), after less than 7 weeks of nivolumab. There was relapse after autologous stem cell transplantation in every patient, and there was variation in brentuximab vedotin exposure. Profiling relied on immunoSEQ multiplex PCR, and the TCRdb table lists in-frame clones only, not all of them. Altogether about 52,000 clones are present, approximately 89% being singletons, with the ten largest covering approximately 7%. Source: peripheral blood mononuclear cells (PBMCs), taken before the fourth cycle of nivolumab. The source of these receptors is a human donor with classical Hodgkin lymphoma.

The chain uses TRBV4-1 and TRBJ1-4; 7 bases map to TRBD1. The CDR3 is 15 amino acids. V lost 0 bases and J lost 6; bases outside the gene matches: 4. The germline CDR1 and CDR2 sequences are MGHRA and YSYEKL. CDR3 in DNA: TGCGCCAGCAGCCAAGATGCAGGGGGGGATGAAAAACTGTTTTTT. Its protein is CASSQDAGGDEKLFF.

This clone was counted a few times. CDR3 nucleotides: TGCGCCAGCAGCTTGGGCAGGGAAAAAGAGACCCAGTACTTC. It encodes CASSLGREKETQYF. The V call is TRBV5-1, the J call TRBJ2-5; possibly TRBD1 for D (5 bases). V lost 0 bases and J 3 bases, leaving 9 bases between the germline ends. CDR1 is SGHRS, CDR2 YFSETQ, per germline. This CDR3 spans 14 amino acids.

This chain uses TRBV18 with TRBJ1-4; D might be TRBD1 (5 bases). Germline V gene sequence: CDR1 KGHSH, CDR2 LQKENI. CDR3 length: 18 amino acids. V was pared by 0 bases and J by 8 bases, with 22 bases between. The CDR3 DNA sequence: TGTGCCAGCTCACCACCGGGACGGACCTCCGGATGGTCGGAAAAACTGTTTTTT. The encoded protein is CASSPPGRTSGWSEKLFF.

This clone has only a few counts. The gene calls are TRBV9 and TRBJ2-2, with D unresolved. The CDR3 runs 16 residues. Germline assignment: CDR1 SGDLS and CDR2 YYNGEE. Trimming removed 0 bases at V and 0 bases at J, with 9 bases between. The CDR3 here is CASSVEPSSNTGELFF. CDR3 sequence (DNA): TGTGCCAGCAGCGTAGAACCCTCTTCGAACACCGGGGAGCTGTTTTTT.

V and J are TRBV18 and TRBJ2-5, with 7 bases that match TRBD1. The CDR3 consists of 15 residues. V trimming: 1 base; J trimming: 3 bases; junction bases outside the gene matches: 5. Germline values: CDR1 KGHSH, CDR2 LQKENI. Here the CDR3 reads CASSPQQGKEETQYF. CDR3 DNA: TGTGCCAGCTCACCACAACAGGGGAAGGAAGAGACCCAGTACTTC.

This sequence joins TRBV27 and TRBJ2-5, with 9 bases that match TRBD2. The trim removed 5 bases at V and 5 bases at J, leaving 6 bases unmatched. The germline V gene encodes CDR1 MNHEY and CDR2 SMNVEV (reference sequence). This CDR3 comprises 14 residues. The CDR3 DNA follows: TGTGCCAGCAGTACAATAGCGGGAGCGGAGACCCAGTACTTC. Translation gives CASSTIAGAETQYF.

The V and J genes are TRBV29-1 and TRBJ1-1, with D tentatively TRBD1 (5 bases). V was cut by 4 bases and J by 3 bases, with 12 bases left in between. Germline V gene sequence: CDR1 SQVTM, CDR2 ANQGSEA. The CDR3 has 13 amino acids. This CDR3 reads CSVAGDWDTEAFF. CDR3 DNA: TGCAGCGTTGCTGGGGACTGGGACACTGAAGCTTTCTTT.

This chain joins TRBV6-1 and TRBJ1-1; 7 nucleotides align to TRBD1. The CDR3 extends over 15 amino acids. J gave up 1 base and V 4 bases, and 6 bases lay outside the gene matches. Germline V gene data show CDR1 as MNHNS and CDR2 as SASEGT. CDR3 region: CASSVGGAWNTEAFF. DNA for the CDR3: TGTGCCAGCAGTGTAGGGGGCGCGTGGAACACTGAAGCTTTCTTT.

This chain joins TRBV5-4 and TRBJ2-5, with TRBD2 matching over 7 bases. The CDR3 has 15 residues. The V gene end was trimmed by 4 bases and the J gene end by 4 bases; junction bases not matched to a gene: 10. Germline CDR1 reads SGHNT; CDR2 reads YYREEE (reference sequence). The CDR3 loop is CASSPSGLLVETQYF. DNA for the CDR3: TGTGCCAGCAGCCCGTCGGGACTATTAGTAGAGACCCAGTACTTC.

The V and J genes are TRBV28 and TRBJ2-5; 10 nucleotides agree with TRBD1. This CDR3 contains 16 residues. V dropped 5 bases and J dropped 1; count of bases not matched to a gene: 7. The germline CDR1 and CDR2 sequences are MDHEN and SYDVKM. The DNA of the CDR3 is TGTGCCAGCAGTCCAAGACAGGGGGCCTTCCAAGAGACCCAGTACTTC. It is translated as CASSPRQGAFQETQYF.

V gene TRBV28 combines with J gene TRBJ2-1; D not certain. Looked up from germline, CDR1 is MDHEN and CDR2 is SYDVKM. The CDR3 runs 16 residues. The V end was cut by 2 bases, the J end by 0 bases, with 11 bases between. CDR3 in amino acids: CASSLAQFSSYNEQFF. DNA for the CDR3: TGTGCCAGCAGTTTAGCCCAGTTCAGCTCCTACAATGAGCAGTTCTTC.

This rearrangement joins TRBV27 to TRBJ2-2, with 8 bases identical to TRBD1. Germline V CDR1 and CDR2: MNHEY, SMNVEV (reference sequence). This CDR3 is built from 17 residues. With 4 bases clipped from V and 5 bases from J, the junction kept 12 bases outside the gene matches. The CDR3 loop reads CASSSGRQGAWTGELFF. The CDR3 bases are TGTGCCAGCAGTTCCGGCCGTCAGGGGGCATGGACCGGGGAGCTGTTTTTT.

The genes are TRBV7-6 and TRBJ1-4, with unresolved D. V was shortened by 1 base and J by 10 bases, with 13 bases between the two germline ends. This CDR3 spans 14 amino acids. In germline, CDR1 is SGHVS, CDR2 FNYEAQ. The CDR3, as DNA: TGTGCCAGCAGCTTAGATACCACCCTTGGAAAACTGTTTTTT. Translating gives CASSLDTTLGKLFF.

This sequence joins TRBV14 and TRBJ1-2; a weak D match, TRBD1 (6 bases). V was cut by 4 bases and J by 6 bases, with 9 bases left in between. The germline V gene encodes CDR1 SGHDN and CDR2 FVKESK. The CDR3 loop spans 12 amino acids. This CDR3 reads CASSPDRNGYTF. The CDR3 DNA reads as TGTGCCAGCAGCCCGGACAGAAATGGCTACACCTTC. The entire variable domain, with the rest obtained from reference TRBV14 and TRBJ1-2, is as follows: EAGVTQFPSHSVIEKGQTVTLRCDPISGHDNLYWYRRVMGKEIKFLLHFVKESKQDESGMPNNRFLAERTGGTYSTLKVQPAELEDSGVYFCASSPDRNGYTFGSGTRLTVV.

The gene calls are TRBV18 and TRBJ2-2; tentative D call: TRBD1 (6 bases). V shed 3 bases and J shed 1 base, with 9 bases lying between them. Germline V gene lookup returns CDR1 KGHSH and CDR2 LQKENI. The CDR3 covers 15 residues. The CDR3 protein is CASSPSDRNTGELFF. The CDR3 nucleotides read TGTGCCAGCTCACCTTCGGACAGGAACACCGGGGAGCTGTTTTTT.

Written as DNA, the CDR3 is TGTGCCAGCAGTTACCTAGCGGCCGGGGGCACCGGGGAGCTGTTTTTT. It encodes CASSYLAAGGTGELFF. The J gene is TRBJ2-2, the V gene TRBV6-5; TRBD2 aligns across 7 bases. This CDR3 has 16 amino acids. Germline CDR1 reads MNHEY; CDR2 reads SVGAGI. V lost 2 bases, J lost 4 bases, and 7 bases stayed unmatched.

V gene TRBV28 combines with J gene TRBJ2-5, with D perhaps assigned TRBD1 or TRBD2 (5 bases each). This CDR3 has 16 amino acids. Germline V gene data show CDR1 as MDHEN and CDR2 as SYDVKM. V shed 5 bases and J shed 1 base, with 17 bases lying between them. This chain's CDR3 is CASSIHPGPIQETQYF. The CDR3 bases are TGTGCCAGCAGTATTCACCCGGGACCAATCCAAGAGACCCAGTACTTC.

The chain combines TRBV19 with TRBJ1-1, with D possibly being TRBD1 (5 bases). The CDR3 is 12 residues long. V was clipped by 7 bases and J by 1 base, with 7 bases between them. Germline V gene data show CDR1 as LNHDA and CDR2 as SQIVND (reference sequence). CDR3 amino acids: CASTQGNTEAFF. CDR3 DNA: TGTGCCAGTACCCAGGGGAACACTGAAGCTTTCTTT.

V and J are TRBV2 and TRBJ1-1; no clear D gene. The CDR3 has 15 residues. V gave up 3 bases and J gave up 10 bases, with 21 bases separating them. CDR1 SNHLY and CDR2 FYNNEI come from the germline V gene. CDR3 protein: CASSEGEVAPGTAFF. CDR3 bases: TGTGCCAGCAGTGAGGGAGAAGTGGCCCCGGGTACAGCTTTCTTT.

The sample holds one count of this clone. This sequence joins TRBV7-2 and TRBJ2-5; 14 bases are a match to TRBD2. V trimming: 0 bases; J trimming: 5 bases; junction bases outside the gene matches: 2. Germline CDR1 reads SGHTA; CDR2 reads FQGNSA. The CDR3 is 16 amino acids. CDR3 bases: TGTGCCAGCAGCTTAGCGGGACTAGCGGGAGCGGAGACCCAGTACTTC. Encoded protein: CASSLAGLAGAETQYF.

The chain links TRBV28 to TRBJ2-7; the D gene is possibly TRBD2 (5 bases). The CDR3 has 13 amino acids. Trimming took 3 bases from V and 5 from J, leaving 11 bases between them. Per the germline V gene, CDR1 is MDHEN and CDR2 is SYDVKM. The CDR3 region is CASSLRVPHEQYF. CDR3 nucleotides: TGTGCCAGCAGTTTGAGGGTCCCCCACGAGCAGTACTTC.

In its sample, this clone was seen once. The chain links TRBV5-1 to TRBJ2-1; 7 nucleotides line up with TRBD1. CDR3 size: 14 residues. V was pared by 0 bases and J by 6 bases, with 3 bases of the junction left unmatched. Germline V lookup: CDR1 SGHRS, CDR2 YFSETQ. The CDR3 coding sequence is TGCGCCAGCAGCTTGGCTCACAGGGGCAATGAGCAGTTCTTC. As protein: CASSLAHRGNEQFF. The entire variable domain, with the rest obtained from reference TRBV5-1 and TRBJ2-1, is as follows: KAGVTQTPRYLIKTRGQQVTLSCSPISGHRSVSWYQQTPGQGLQFLFEYFSETQRNKGNFPGRFSGRQFSNSRSEMNVSTLELGDSALYLCASSLAHRGNEQFFGPGTRLTVL.

This clone was recorded once. The chain combines TRBV7-9 with TRBJ1-5; 9 bases align to TRBD1. The CDR3 sequence is 16 residues long. V lost 6 bases and J lost 2; bases outside the gene matches: 8. Germline V gene lookup returns CDR1 SEHNR and CDR2 FQNEAQ (reference sequence). This chain's CDR3 is CASSIDRGTGNQPQHF. CDR3 DNA: TGTGCCAGCAGTATAGACAGGGGGACCGGCAATCAGCCCCAGCATTTT. Looking up the rest from reference TRBV7-9 and TRBJ1-5 gives the full variable domain: DTGVSQNPRHKITKRGQNVTFRCDPISEHNRLYWYRQTLGQGPEFLTYFQNEAQLEKSRLLSDRFSAERPKGSFSTLEIQRTEQGDSAMYLCASSIDRGTGNQPQHFGDGTRLSIL.

On this clone: One end of the junction does not line up with germline, which may come from a read error. V gene TRBV15 combines with J gene TRBJ2-7; 10 bases agree with TRBD1. The CDR3 is 17 amino acids. Germline lookup yields CDR1 LNHNV and CDR2 YYDKDF (reference sequence). CDR3 sequence: CATSRDGVGTGVTETLF. The CDR3, as DNA: TGTGCCACCAGCAGAGATGGTGTCGGGACAGGGGTTACGGAGACCCTCTTC.

The chain carries TRBV13 and TRBJ2-1; D is perhaps TRBD1 or TRBD2 (6 bases each). CDR1 is PRHDT and CDR2 is FYEKMQ in the germline V gene (reference sequence). V lost 0 bases to trimming and J lost 2 bases, with 14 bases between them. The CDR3 totals 17 residues. For the CDR3, the DNA is TGTGCCAGCAGCTTAGGCCGGATAGGGGGGACCTACAATGAGCAGTTCTTC. It yields the protein CASSLGRIGGTYNEQFF. Full variable domain (remainder filled in from reference TRBV13 and TRBJ2-1): AAGVIQSPRHLIKEKRETATLKCYPIPRHDTVYWYQQGPGQDPQFLISFYEKMQSDKGSIPDRFSAQQFSDYHSELNMSSLELGDSALYFCASSLGRIGGTYNEQFFGPGTRLTVL.

V usage is TRBV28 and J usage is TRBJ1-2; D is uncertain. Germline V lookup: CDR1 MDHEN, CDR2 SYDVKM. V was clipped by 1 base and J by 7 bases, with 13 bases between them. This CDR3 spans 14 amino acids. The chain's CDR3 is CASSLFAAFFGYTF. Written as DNA, the CDR3 is TGTGCCAGCAGTTTATTCGCGGCGTTCTTTGGCTACACCTTC.